These 20 T cell receptor beta chains originate from one sample sequenced in a study of identical twins. TCRdb recomputed calls from the 5' RACE reads with MiXCR, one row per CDR3 protein. The repertoire holds approximately 500,000 distinct CDR3 sequences, with approximately 25% as singletons. This sample also belongs to another study, concerning T cells expressing NK-cell markers.

Sequencing was done on a sample of CD4+ T cells sorted from blood. Receptors were obtained from a woman aged 18-29 years in good health.

This clonotype occurred a few times. The chain joins TRBV12-5 to TRBJ2-1, with D perhaps TRBD1 (5 bases). The V end lost 5 bases, the J end lost 13 bases, and 15 bases lay between the germline ends. The CDR3 is 12 residues long. The germline V gene encodes CDR1 LGHNT and CDR2 FRNRAP. The CDR3 DNA reads as TGTGCTAGTGGTCCAGGAGTGCAGGGTCAGTTCTTC. This sequence encodes CASGPGVQGQFF.

J is TRBJ1-6 and V is TRBV7-9; D is unresolved. There are 15 residues in the CDR3. Germline CDR1 and CDR2: SEHNR and FQNEAQ (reference sequence). The V and J ends lost 4 bases and 7 bases respectively, with 14 bases between them. CDR3 DNA sequence: TGTGCCAGCAGCTCACGCTCGAGAGTCAATTCACCCCTCCACTTT. Translating it yields CASSSRSRVNSPLHF.

This clonotype has more than one count but fewer than ten. CDR3 in DNA: TGTGCCAGCAGCCTTAGGGCCCTGGCAGGGACGGGCAATGAGCAGTTCTTC. Translated, it gives CASSLRALAGTGNEQFF. The V gene is TRBV11-2, the J gene TRBJ2-1; either TRBD1 or TRBD2 may fit D (5 bases each). There are 17 residues in the CDR3. Germline assignment: CDR1 SGHAT and CDR2 FQNNGV. V dropped 5 bases and J dropped 6 bases, with 23 bases sitting between them.

This clonotype was counted ten times or more. V usage is TRBV5-1 and J usage is TRBJ2-1, with 11 bases that match TRBD1. Germline values: CDR1 SGHRS, CDR2 YFSETQ. There are 15 residues in the CDR3. J lost 2 bases, V lost 6 bases, and 4 bases had no gene match. The CDR3 is CASTPGQGAYNEQFF. For the CDR3, the DNA is TGCGCCAGCACCCCGGGACAGGGGGCCTACAATGAGCAGTTCTTC.

This clonotype turned up a few times. V is TRBV2 and J is TRBJ2-1; possibly TRBD1 or TRBD2 for D (5 bases each). Germline V CDR1 and CDR2: SNHLY, FYNNEI. Trimming stripped 10 bases from V and 7 bases from J, with 17 bases between. The CDR3 runs 13 residues. The CDR3 DNA is TGTGCCACCCTGGGAGCAGGGCGGAATGAGCAGTTCTTC. Translation: CATLGAGRNEQFF.

This clonotype has only a few counts. V gene TRBV20-1 combines with J gene TRBJ1-1; TRBD1 matches 9 bases. Germline V gene data show CDR1 as DFQATT and CDR2 as SNEGSKA (reference sequence). Trimming took 6 bases from V and 10 from J; bases not matched to a gene: 9. CDR3 length: 12 amino acids. CDR3 coding DNA: TGCAGTGCAACCGAACAGGGGGCAGGAGCTTTCTTT. This translates into CSATEQGAGAFF.

Ten or more counts support this clonotype. The chain uses TRBV10-3 and TRBJ2-7, with 7 positions matching TRBD2. The junction had 11 bases not matched to a gene; V was cut back by 3 bases and J by 3 bases. Germline V gene data show CDR1 as ENHRY and CDR2 as SYGVKD. The CDR3 contains 16 residues. CDR3 DNA: TGTGCCATCAGTGATGCGAGTCGGGGGGAGATCTACGAGCAGTACTTC. Translation: CAISDASRGEIYEQYF.

This clonotype occurred a few times. This chain connects TRBV20-1 to TRBJ2-7; maybe TRBD2 (5 bases). The CDR3 length is 11 residues. Per germline, CDR1 DFQATT and CDR2 SNEGSKA (reference sequence). The V and J ends lost 3 bases and 7 bases respectively, with 10 bases between them. The CDR3: CSARGSGEQYF. CDR3 DNA: TGCAGTGCTAGGGGGAGTGGGGAGCAGTACTTC.

This clonotype was detected only a few times. The V and J genes are TRBV12-3 or TRBV12-4 and TRBJ1-1; 11 bases are a match to TRBD1. This CDR3 has 15 amino acids. V shed 7 bases, J shed 6 bases, and the junction held 10 bases outside the gene matches. The CDR3 DNA reads TGTGCCAGCAACCTGCCGGGACAGGGGGTTTCTGAAGCTTTCTTT. Amino acid sequence: CASNLPGQGVSEAFF.

This clonotype was seen more than once but under ten times. The chain couples TRBV5-1 to TRBJ1-1; D not resolved. Germline CDR1 is SGHRS and CDR2 is YFSETQ. The CDR3 has 15 amino acids. The V gene lost 4 bases and the J gene lost 4 bases, with 17 bases spanning the gap. The CDR3 sequence is CASSKTGSPGTEAFF. CDR3 sequence (DNA): TGCGCCAGCAGCAAAACCGGGTCACCCGGCACTGAAGCTTTCTTT.

This clonotype was recorded a few times. This chain connects TRBV19 to TRBJ2-2, with a weak D call TRBD1 (6 bases). Trimming removed 3 bases at V and 0 bases at J, with 8 bases between. This CDR3 comprises 15 residues. CDR1 is LNHDA, CDR2 SQIVND, per germline (reference sequence). The CDR3 DNA follows: TGTGCCAGTAGTATGGCAGGGGCGAACACCGGGGAGCTGTTTTTT. Amino acid sequence: CASSMAGANTGELFF.

V usage is TRBV15 and J usage is TRBJ1-3; no definite D call. From germline, CDR1 is LNHNV and CDR2 YYDKDF (reference sequence). V was cut by 0 bases and J by 4 bases, with 10 bases left in between. The CDR3 is 15 amino acids. The chain's CDR3 is CATSRDGVGGNTIYF. The DNA of the CDR3 is TGTGCCACCAGCAGAGATGGGGTGGGAGGAAACACCATATATTTT.

This clonotype occurred many times. The chain joins TRBV5-1 to TRBJ2-5; no clear D. The CDR3 covers 13 residues. V lost 3 bases to trimming and J lost 1 base, with 7 bases between them. Germline lookup yields CDR1 SGHRS and CDR2 YFSETQ. CDR3 sequence (DNA): TGCGCCAGCAGCTCGGCACCCCAAGAGACCCAGTACTTC. Residues: CASSSAPQETQYF.

This clonotype was detected a few times. The rearrangement uses TRBV10-3 and TRBJ1-2; D remains unclear. Germline V gives CDR1 ENHRY, CDR2 SYGVKD. The V end lost 2 bases, the J end lost 4 bases, and 8 bases lay between the germline ends. This CDR3 has 13 residues. The CDR3 sequence: CAISEGNIYGYTF. CDR3 coding DNA: TGTGCCATCAGTGAGGGTAATATCTATGGCTACACCTTC.

The V call is TRBV6-5, the J call TRBJ1-5; D is undetermined. V was clipped by 7 bases and J by 0 bases, with 4 bases between them. This CDR3 comprises 12 residues. Germline V gives CDR1 MNHEY, CDR2 SVGAGI. This CDR3 is CASKASNQPQHF. Here the CDR3 DNA reads TGTGCCAGCAAGGCTAGCAATCAGCCCCAGCATTTT.

The chain joins TRBV5-1 to TRBJ2-3; 9 bases map to TRBD2. The V gene's germline CDR1 is SGHRS and CDR2 YFSETQ. The CDR3 sequence is 16 residues long. The junction had 5 bases not matched to a gene; V was cut back by 3 bases and J by 0 bases. CDR3 in DNA: TGCGCCAGCAGCTCTATTAGCGGGGGAAGCACAGATACGCAGTATTTT. It translates to CASSSISGGSTDTQYF.

With respect to this clonotype: One end of the junction is discordant with germline, which a read error may explain. This rearrangement joins TRBV9 to TRBJ2-5; D perhaps matches TRBD1 (8 bases). The CDR3 sequence is 15 residues long. Germline CDR1 SGDLS, CDR2 YYNGEE. CDR3 in DNA: TGTGCCAGCAGCCCGCGACAGGGGAGGGAAGAGACCCAGTGCTTC. It translates to CASSPRQGREETQCF.

The rearrangement links TRBV2 to TRBJ2-2, with D perhaps matching TRBD1 or TRBD2 (7 bases each). Germline values: CDR1 SNHLY, CDR2 FYNNEI. V lost 10 bases, J lost 4 bases, and 22 bases lay in between. This CDR3 region has 16 residues. CDR3 DNA sequence: TGTGCCACTCGAAAGGGGGCGGGGGTTACCACCGGGGAGCTGTTTTTT. Translation: CATRKGAGVTTGELFF.

This clonotype was detected only a few times. The genes are TRBV6-2 or TRBV6-3 and TRBJ1-1; TRBD1 might be the D (5 bases). This CDR3 is built from 13 residues. Trimming took 5 bases from V and 4 from J, leaving 11 bases between them. Germline CDR1 and CDR2: MNHEY and SVGEGT. CDR3 region: CASSRVGVTEAFF. The CDR3, as DNA: TGTGCCAGCAGTCGGGTGGGGGTCACTGAAGCTTTCTTT.

To note about this clonotype: The DNA is omitted, as the CDR3 cannot be located on it reliably, and the CDR3 follows TCRdb's listing. The chain carries TRBV27 and TRBJ2-3. Germline V CDR1 and CDR2: MNHEY, SMNVEV (reference sequence). Counting both end residues, the CDR3 totals 13 amino acids. The CDR3 sequence is CASSTSVLDTQYF.